These T cell receptor beta chains were read from a single sample in a study of cytomegalovirus exposure and HLA in healthy donors. Profiling relied on immunoSEQ multiplex PCR, and the TCRdb table lists in-frame clones only, not all of them. The table has about 130,000 clones, roughly two thirds seen once. Sequencing input: PBMCs. All receptors come from a young man in good health and CMV-seropositive. CDR3s include the opening cysteine and the closing phenylalanine or tryptophan. D genes are given only for firm matches. Clone size, where shown, is once, few, many, or a class for clones that have expanded.

V: TRBV5-6; J: TRBJ1-1; size: -; D: TRBD1; DNA: TGTGCCAGCAGCTCACCAAGGACAGGGATAGGGAGCACTGAAGCTTTCTTT; CDR3: CASSSPRTGIGSTEAFF
V: TRBV7-3; J: TRBJ2-1; size: once; D: -; DNA: TGTGCCAGCAGCTTGGGTGCCGGTTCGGTAGGGCTAGCAGATTACAATGAGCAGTTCTTC; CDR3: CASSLGAGSVGLADYNEQFF
V: TRBV12-2; J: TRBJ1-5; size: few; D: -; DNA: TGTGCAATACCGGGACACCTTAGCAATCAGCCCCAGCATTTT; CDR3: CAIPGHLSNQPQHF
V: TRBV30; J: TRBJ2-1; size: -; D: TRBD1; DNA: TGTGCCTGGAGTCAGGTGGCGGCCGATCTACCAGGGGGCAATGAGCAGTTCTTC; CDR3: CAWSQVAADLPGGNEQFF
V: TRBV28; J: TRBJ2-5; size: -; D: -; DNA: TGTGCCAGCAGTTTATCAGGGGCCGAGACCCAGTACTTC; CDR3: CASSLSGAETQYF
V: TRBV7-2; J: TRBJ1-5; size: once; D: -; DNA: TGTGCCAGCAGCTTAGCGCGGAATCAGCCCCAGCATTTT; CDR3: CASSLARNQPQHF
V: TRBV7-2; J: TRBJ1-5; size: few; D: TRBD1; DNA: TGTGCCAGCAGTCTACAGGGGGATCAGCCCCAGCATTTT; CDR3: CASSLQGDQPQHF
V: TRBV5-1; J: TRBJ2-7; size: many; D: TRBD1; DNA: TGCGCCAGCAGCAAGGACCCCGGGACAGGGGGCAGGCGCGAGCAGTACTTC; CDR3: CASSKDPGTGGRREQYF
V: TRBV25-1; J: TRBJ1-1; size: few; D: -; DNA: TGTGCCAGCAGCACAGGTATCACTGAAGCTTTCTTT; CDR3: CASSTGITEAFF
V: TRBV19; J: TRBJ2-5; size: -; D: TRBD2; DNA: TGTGCCAGTAGTAGAGACCCGGGACTAGCGGGAGAGACCCAGTACTTC; CDR3: CASSRDPGLAGETQYF
V: TRBV5-1; J: TRBJ2-5; size: -; D: TRBD2; DNA: TGCGCCAGCAGCCCCGGGACTAGCTGGGAGACCCAGTACTTC; CDR3: CASSPGTSWETQYF
V: TRBV4-1; J: TRBJ1-6; size: few; D: -; DNA: TGCGCCAGCAGCCAAGTAGTCCTCTCGGATTCACCCCTCCACTTT; CDR3: CASSQVVLSDSPLHF
V: TRBV27; J: TRBJ1-5; size: -; D: -; DNA: TGTGCCAGCAGCTATGTTAGCAATCAGCCCCAGCATTTT; CDR3: CASSYVSNQPQHF
V: TRBV5-4; J: TRBJ2-3; size: -; D: TRBD2; DNA: TGTGCCAGCAGCTTGACAACTAGCGGGAGGGATACGCAGTATTTT; CDR3: CASSLTTSGRDTQYF
V: TRBV5-1; J: TRBJ1-4; size: few; D: TRBD1; DNA: TGCGCCAGCAGTTCGAATGGACAGGGAAATGAAAAACTGTTTTTT; CDR3: CASSSNGQGNEKLFF
V: TRBV7-8; J: TRBJ1-4; size: -; D: -; DNA: TGTGCCAGCAGCTTATACAGGATCAGTCTGAGTATAACTAATGAAAAACTGTTTTTT; CDR3: CASSLYRISLSITNEKLFF
V: TRBV6-1; J: TRBJ2-3; size: once; D: TRBD2; DNA: TGTGCCAGTAGTGAAGGGGTAGCGGGAGGGGGCGCAGATACGCAGTATTTT; CDR3: CASSEGVAGGGADTQYF
V: TRBV12-2; J: TRBJ1-1; size: -; D: -; DNA: TGTGCAAGTCGCTTGGGCAGCGGTGGGACTGAAGCTTTCTTT; CDR3: CASRLGSGGTEAFF
V: TRBV6-6; J: TRBJ2-7; size: once; D: TRBD2; DNA: TGTGCCACTGGGACTAGCGGGAACGACGAGCAGTACTTC; CDR3: CATGTSGNDEQYF
V: TRBV19; J: TRBJ2-5; size: -; D: -; DNA: TGTGCCAGTAGGCCACCGACAGGAGATCTCCAAGAGACCCAGTACTTC; CDR3: CASRPPTGDLQETQYF
V: TRBV5-6; J: TRBJ2-4; size: few; D: -; DNA: TGTGCCAGCAGCCGGACAGGAGGGGACAAAAACATTCAGTACTTC; CDR3: CASSRTGGDKNIQYF
V: TRBV5-1; J: TRBJ2-3; size: few; D: TRBD2; DNA: TGCGCCAGCAGCTTGGAACTAGCGGATAGCACAGATACGCAGTATTTT; CDR3: CASSLELADSTDTQYF
V: TRBV5-4; J: TRBJ1-1; size: -; D: -; DNA: TGTGCCAGCAGCTTGGACCCAGGGGAAAAAGCTTTCTTT; CDR3: CASSLDPGEKAFF
V: TRBV6-4; J: TRBJ2-2; size: few; D: -; DNA: TGTGCCAGCAGTGACTCGGGCGCAGGGGCCACCGGGGAGCTGTTTTTT; CDR3: CASSDSGAGATGELFF
V: TRBV5-4; J: TRBJ1-1; size: -; D: -; DNA: TGTGCCAGCAGTCAAGACATCTTAAAGAACACTGAAGCTTTCTTT; CDR3: CASSQDILKNTEAFF
V: TRBV25-1; J: TRBJ2-3; size: -; D: -; DNA: TGTGCCAGCAGTGAGGGGTGGCTAGGGGGTTTTAATACGCAGTATTTT; CDR3: CASSEGWLGGFNTQYF
V: TRBV7-9; J: TRBJ2-7; size: -; D: -; DNA: TGTGCCAGCAGCCGGACTACAATTTACGAGCAGTACTTC; CDR3: CASSRTTIYEQYF
V: TRBV7-6; J: TRBJ1-4; size: many; D: -; DNA: TGTGCCAGCAGCAGACAGACGGCAACTAATGAAAAACTGTTTTTT; CDR3: CASSRQTATNEKLFF
V: TRBV7-6; J: TRBJ2-1; size: -; D: -; DNA: TGTGCCAGCAGCAGACAGAGCTCCTACAATGAGCAGTTCTTC; CDR3: CASSRQSSYNEQFF